The rows below give T cell receptor beta chains drawn from one sample of a study of technical replicates of blood from a handful of donors. TCRdb's table, derived via immunoSEQ multiplex PCR, lists solely in-frame clones and lacks some. The sample shows about 13,000 clones, 80% to 90% of them seen only once. The sample comprised PBMCs. The source is a human donor in good health. Each CDR3 is given with its conserved first and last residue. The D gene is left open where the match is weak.

D	J	V	CDR3	DNA
NA	TRBJ1-5	TRBV2	CASSFESDQPQHF	TGTGCCAGCAGTTTTGAGAGCGATCAGCCCCAGCATTTT
TRBD1	TRBJ2-7	TRBV5-1	CASSLGQGSSYEQYF	TGCGCCAGCAGCTTGGGACAGGGAAGCTCCTACGAGCAGTACTTC
NA	TRBJ1-2	TRBV6-1	CASSEEITGINYGYTF	TGTGCCAGCAGTGAAGAAATCACAGGGATTAACTATGGCTACACCTTC
NA	TRBJ1-2	TRBV6-5	CASSYSNRVVYGYTF	TGTGCCAGCAGTTACTCGAACAGGGTCGTTTATGGCTACACCTTC
TRBD2	TRBJ2-2	TRBV4-2	CASSQELAGAGELFF	TGTGCCAGCAGCCAAGAACTAGCGGGAGCCGGGGAGCTGTTTTTT
NA	TRBJ2-7	TRBV7-8	CASSPREGASVVQYF	TGTGCCAGCAGCCCCCGTGAGGGGGCTAGCGTTGTGCAGTACTTC
NA	TRBJ2-2	TRBV7-9	CASSSGAGTGELFF	TGTGCCAGCAGCTCGGGAGCGGGCACCGGGGAGCTGTTTTTT
TRBD2	TRBJ2-1	TRBV29-1	CSGLNQAGVYYEQFF	TGCAGCGGACTTAATCAAGCGGGAGTTTATTATGAGCAGTTCTTC
TRBD1	TRBJ2-2	TRBV18	CASSPPGQAGPYGELFF	TGTGCCAGCTCACCACCGGGACAGGCAGGACCGTACGGGGAGCTGTTTTTT
TRBD2	TRBJ2-3	TRBV5-4	CASSTRLAGGPTDTQYF	TGTGCCAGCAGCACACGACTAGCGGGAGGACCCACAGATACGCAGTATTTT
TRBD1	TRBJ2-7	TRBV7-9	CASSSGTGINEQYF	TGTGCCAGCAGCTCCGGGACAGGGATCAACGAGCAGTACTTC
NA	TRBJ2-7	TRBV30	CAWRRASYEQYF	TGTGCCTGGAGGAGGGCCTCCTACGAGCAGTACTTC
TRBD2	TRBJ2-2	TRBV19	CASSRGLADYTGELFF	TGTGCCAGTAGCCGTGGGCTAGCGGATTACACCGGGGAGCTGTTTTTT
NA	TRBJ2-2	TRBV13	CASSLGGIGGTGELFF	TGTGCCAGCAGCTTAGGGGGGATTGGAGGCACCGGGGAGCTGTTTTTT
NA	TRBJ2-3	TRBV27	CASRIRGGDGTDTQYF	TGTGCCAGCAGGATAAGAGGGGGTGATGGCACAGATACGCAGTATTTT
NA	TRBJ2-7	TRBV5-1	CASSLEGDYEQYF	TGCGCCAGCAGCCTGGAGGGAGACTACGAGCAGTACTTC
TRBD1	TRBJ1-1	TRBV5-1	CASSPPGGTEAFF	TGCGCCAGCAGCCCCCCAGGGGGCACTGAAGCTTTCTTT
TRBD2	TRBJ2-2	TRBV9	CASSGDLAGPGELFF	TGTGCCAGCAGCGGCGACCTAGCGGGTCCCGGGGAGCTGTTTTTT
NA	TRBJ2-3	TRBV6-5	CASRVGKDTQYF	TGTGCCAGCAGGGTCGGGAAAGATACGCAGTATTTT
TRBD2	TRBJ2-2	TRBV5-4	CASRQGLAGGNTGELFF	TGTGCCAGCAGACAGGGACTAGCGGGAGGGAACACCGGGGAGCTGTTTTTT
NA	TRBJ2-1	TRBV19	CASSTLGGLYNEQFF	TGTGCCAGTAGTACCCTTGGCGGCCTCTACAATGAGCAGTTCTTC